This entry features one T cell receptor beta chain sequence. Its antigen remains unidentified. The junction departs from germline at one end; a sequencing error may be responsible. Exclusions: uncontrolled infection, other autoimmune disease, pregnancy, lactation. These data originate in a study of T cells in Graves' hyperthyroidism and ophthalmopathy. Across the study: Peripheral blood draws took place at initial diagnosis, ahead of any treatment. Study results and caveats: The blood repertoire included most of the expanded thyroid clonotypes above 0.001. The model made its ophthalmopathy prediction, and onset followed a median approximately 6 months later.

RNA transcripts were the template for amplifying TCR beta CDR3 regions. The TCR CDR3 was amplified in a first-round RT-PCR using the HTBI primer set. TCRdb re-called the multiplex PCR reads through MiXCR, storing one row per CDR3 protein. The sample has under 400,000 distinct CDR3 sequences; roughly 23% are singletons. The sample comprised blood. The sequence was collected from a woman in her forties or fifties with Graves' hyperthyroidism.

CDR3 amino acids: CASSPLSGSTGEPFF. The CDR3 DNA reads TGCGCCAGCAGCCCCCTCTCAGGGAGCACCGGGGAGCCGTTTTTT. The chain has TRBV5-1 and TRBJ2-2, with D perhaps matching TRBD1 or TRBD2 (5 bases each). The CDR3 is 15 amino acids. Germline V CDR1 and CDR2: SGHRS, YFSETQ.